The 27 T cell receptor beta chains given below trace back to one sample, sequenced in a study of control samples from healthy donors and cancer patients. Measured with immunoSEQ multiplex PCR; TCRdb has only the in-frame clones, and not every one. Among some 140,000 clones listed, roughly 92% were seen once. Sequencing was done on a sample of blood. The receptors derive from a man younger than 40 in good health.

The chain uses TRBV12-3 or TRBV12-4 and TRBJ1-2, with no clear D. V was clipped by 4 bases and J by 7 bases, with 13 bases between them. This CDR3 has 13 residues. CDR3 bases: TGTGCCAGCAGTTGGACCCGCGATAGTGGCTACACCTTC. As protein: CASSWTRDSGYTF.

CDR3 amino acids: CASSLGIQGSTDTQYF. CDR3 nucleotides: TGTGCCAGCAGCTTGGGGATTCAGGGGAGTACAGATACGCAGTATTTT. The chain joins TRBV5-4 to TRBJ2-3; D is possibly TRBD1 (6 bases). Trimming shortened V by 0 bases and J by 3 bases, and 14 bases separated the two germline ends. This CDR3 is built from 16 residues. CDR1 and CDR2 from the germline V gene are SGHNT and YYREEE (reference sequence).

The V and J genes are TRBV3-1 (or the pseudogene TRBV3-2) and TRBJ2-3; D unresolved. The CDR3 spans 12 residues. CDR1 and CDR2 (germline): LGHDT, YNNKEL (reference sequence). V lost 1 base and J lost 5, with 4 bases in between. The CDR3 DNA follows: TGTGCCAGCAGCCAAGTGGAAGATACGCAGTATTTT. Protein product: CASSQVEDTQYF.

The rearrangement uses TRBV5-1 and TRBJ2-2, with D possibly matching TRBD2 (6 bases). V dropped 4 bases and J dropped 4 bases, with 14 bases sitting between them. The CDR3 is made up of 15 amino acids. Germline CDR1 and CDR2: SGHRS and YFSETQ. CDR3 coding DNA: TGCGCCAGCAGCCCCCAGCTAGCGTCCACCGGGGAGCTGTTTTTT. It translates to CASSPQLASTGELFF.

This clone was observed a single time. The chain employs TRBV28 and TRBJ2-3, with D tentatively TRBD2 (5 bases). The CDR3 has 14 residues. V lost 4 bases and J lost 6, with 14 bases in between. The germline V gene encodes CDR1 MDHEN and CDR2 SYDVKM. In nucleotides, the CDR3 is TGTGCCAGCAGTTATAGTGGGAGCAGGGATACGCAGTATTTT. Translation gives CASSYSGSRDTQYF.

The chain combines TRBV6-2 or TRBV6-3 with TRBJ1-5; 7 nucleotides agree with TRBD1. V trimming: 6 bases; J trimming: 5 bases; junction bases outside the gene matches: 7. Germline CDR1 and CDR2: MNHEY and SVGEGT. CDR3 size: 14 residues. This CDR3 is CASSPGTEHQPQHF. DNA of the CDR3: TGTGCCAGCAGCCCCGGGACAGAACATCAGCCCCAGCATTTT.

This clone has only a few counts. V and J are TRBV18 and TRBJ2-6, with D possibly called TRBD1 or TRBD2 (5 bases each). The CDR3 is 16 amino acids. Per the germline V gene, CDR1 is KGHSH and CDR2 is LQKENI. V was clipped by 5 bases and J by 1 base, with 12 bases between them. This CDR3 is CASSRDQISGANVLTF. The DNA for the CDR3 is TGTGCCAGCTCAAGGGACCAGATATCTGGGGCCAACGTCCTGACTTTC.

This clone was picked up one time. The chain carries TRBV7-8 and TRBJ2-2; 7 bases are shared with TRBD2. After removal of 0 bases from V and 6 bases from J, the junction contained 4 bases not matched to a gene. The CDR3 has 15 residues. Germline V gene lookup returns CDR1 SGHVS and CDR2 FQNEAQ. The CDR3 sequence: CASSLARGGAGELFF. The CDR3 region has the DNA TGTGCCAGCAGCTTAGCACGTGGGGGGGCCGGGGAGCTGTTTTTT.

This chain links TRBV24-1 with TRBJ1-2; D unresolved. The germline CDR1 and CDR2 sequences are KGHDR and SFDVKD. The V gene lost 1 base and the J gene lost 4 bases, with 9 bases spanning the gap. The length of the CDR3 is 14 residues. The CDR3 sequence is CATSDFATSYGYTF. CDR3 bases: TGTGCCACCAGTGATTTTGCCACCTCCTATGGCTACACCTTC.

The V and J genes are TRBV6-1 and TRBJ1-5; unclear D gene. The CDR3 extends over 15 amino acids. Trimming removed 0 bases at V and 3 bases at J, with 9 bases between. The germline V gene has CDR1 MNHNS and CDR2 SASEGT. CDR3: CASSEAKGNNQPQHF. CDR3 nucleotide sequence: TGTGCCAGCAGTGAAGCTAAAGGGAACAATCAGCCCCAGCATTTT.

V usage is TRBV6-4 and J usage is TRBJ2-1; D ambiguous. The CDR3 has 13 amino acids. The germline V gene encodes CDR1 MRHNA and CDR2 SNTAGT. V gave up 0 bases and J gave up 8 bases, with 8 bases separating them. CDR3 bases: TGTGCCAGCAGTGACTCGGGAAGGGATGAGCAGTTCTTC. Its protein is CASSDSGRDEQFF.

The chain links TRBV5-6 to TRBJ1-4; D is perhaps TRBD1 (5 bases). The germline V gene has CDR1 SGHDT and CDR2 YYEEEE. V was cut by 0 bases and J by 8 bases, with 11 bases left in between. This CDR3 has 14 amino acids. The CDR3: CASSLDRFEEKLFF. The CDR3 region has the DNA TGTGCCAGCAGCTTGGACAGGTTCGAGGAAAAACTGTTTTTT.

The V call is TRBV5-6, the J call TRBJ2-7; D perhaps matches TRBD1 (6 bases). Between the trimmed V and J ends, which lost 4 bases and 2 bases, there was a span of 10 bases. Germline CDR1 SGHDT, CDR2 YYEEEE. The CDR3 has 13 residues. CDR3 DNA: TGTGCCAGCAGCCCCGGACAGACCTACGAGCAGTACTTC. Translating it yields CASSPGQTYEQYF.

This clone has a single count. The chain uses TRBV18 and TRBJ1-1; D remains ambiguous. The CDR3 runs 11 residues. Looked up from germline, CDR1 is KGHSH and CDR2 is LQKENI. Trimming took off 4 bases at V and 6 bases at J, with 6 bases between the two ends. The DNA for the CDR3 is TGTGCCAGCTCACATAAATCTGAAGCTTTCTTT. Translating gives CASSHKSEAFF.

The rearrangement links TRBV29-1 to TRBJ2-7, with 7 bases that match TRBD1. Germline assignment: CDR1 SQVTM and CDR2 ANQGSEA. The V gene end was trimmed by 6 bases and the J gene end by 2 bases; junction bases not matched to a gene: 4. There are 12 residues in the CDR3. Here the CDR3 reads CSVWTGTYEQYF. CDR3 sequence (DNA): TGCAGCGTGTGGACAGGAACCTACGAGCAGTACTTC.

This rearrangement joins TRBV7-3 to TRBJ2-3; D might be TRBD2 (6 bases). V was cut by 2 bases and J by 2 bases, with 11 bases left in between. Germline assignment: CDR1 SGHTA and CDR2 FQGTGA. CDR3 length: 15 residues. The CDR3 nucleotides read TGTGCCAGCAGCTTATATGGCGGGACCACAGATACGCAGTATTTT. Its translation: CASSLYGGTTDTQYF.

The genes are TRBV27 and TRBJ2-7; weak D call: TRBD1 (6 bases). The germline V gene has CDR1 MNHEY and CDR2 SMNVEV (reference sequence). V shed 7 bases and J shed 7 bases, with 23 bases lying between them. CDR3 length: 15 amino acids. The CDR3 region has the DNA TGTGCCAGCACGGCCCGCAGGATGGGGGCGAATGAGCAGTACTTC. Encoded protein: CASTARRMGANEQYF.

The chain couples TRBV30 to TRBJ1-1, with 7 bases aligning to TRBD1. The CDR3 has 13 amino acids. With 5 bases clipped from V and 5 bases from J, the junction kept 8 bases outside the gene matches. Germline V gene sequence: CDR1 GTSNPN, CDR2 SVGIG (reference sequence). The CDR3 DNA follows: TGTGCCTGGGGTACAGGGGTCGGTACTGAAGCTTTCTTT. Its protein is CAWGTGVGTEAFF.

This clone has a single count. The chain carries TRBV28 and TRBJ2-4, with D unresolved. V was clipped by 1 base and J by 5 bases, with 9 bases between them. Germline V gene data show CDR1 as MDHEN and CDR2 as SYDVKM. The CDR3 sequence is 14 residues long. CDR3 residues: CASSLLAPQNIQYF. CDR3 DNA: TGTGCCAGCAGTTTATTGGCACCTCAAAACATTCAGTACTTC.

The chain couples TRBV11-3 to TRBJ2-1; 11 nucleotides agree with TRBD2. CDR3 size: 15 residues. V lost 5 bases to trimming and J lost 2 bases; unmatched junction nucleotides: 2. From germline, CDR1 is SGHNT and CDR2 YENEEA. CDR3 coding DNA: TGTGCCAGCAGCCGGGGACTAGCGGCCTACAATGAGCAGTTCTTC. Amino acid sequence: CASSRGLAAYNEQFF. Combining the CDR3 with reference TRBV11-3 and TRBJ2-1 gives the whole variable domain EAGVVQSPRYKIIEKKQPVAFWCNPISGHNTLYWYLQNLGQGPELLIRYENEEAVDDSQLPKDRFSAERLKGVDSTLKIQPAELGDSAVYLCASSRGLAAYNEQFFGPGTRLTVL.

The gene calls are TRBV7-9 and TRBJ2-1, with 8 bases matching TRBD2. The ends lost 1 base at V and 7 bases at J; junction bases unmatched: 12. The CDR3 sequence is 17 residues long. Germline-derived CDR1 and CDR2 are SEHNR and FQNEAQ (reference sequence). The CDR3 reads CASSLVSSAGEGNEQFF. CDR3 coding DNA: TGTGCCAGCAGCTTAGTTTCTTCAGCGGGAGAGGGGAATGAGCAGTTCTTC.

This clone is medium-sized within its sample. This chain uses TRBV29-1 with TRBJ2-7; D is possibly TRBD2 (6 bases). There are 17 residues in the CDR3. Germline V gene sequence: CDR1 SQVTM, CDR2 ANQGSEA. V shed 4 bases and J shed 3 bases, with 25 bases lying between them. The CDR3 reads CSVVIAGPSGDFYEQYF. The CDR3 DNA reads as TGCAGCGTTGTGATCGCTGGGCCTAGTGGGGACTTCTACGAGCAGTACTTC.

The chain uses TRBV28 and TRBJ2-5; the D gene is possibly TRBD1 (5 bases). Germline values: CDR1 MDHEN, CDR2 SYDVKM. The CDR3 extends over 16 amino acids. V gave up 2 bases and J gave up 2 bases, with 15 bases separating them. The CDR3 sequence: CASSLQGPLIQETQYF. The CDR3 nucleotides read TGTGCCAGCAGTTTACAGGGCCCGTTGATTCAAGAGACCCAGTACTTC.

The rearrangement joins TRBV27 to TRBJ2-7; D not resolved. This CDR3 has 12 amino acids. Germline loops: CDR1 MNHEY, CDR2 SMNVEV (reference sequence). The V end was cut by 3 bases, the J end by 7 bases, with 10 bases between. The CDR3: CASSFPGPEQYF. For the CDR3, the DNA is TGTGCCAGCAGTTTCCCGGGCCCTGAGCAGTACTTC.

V gene TRBV9 combines with J gene TRBJ1-1, with D hard to call. Germline CDR1 SGDLS, CDR2 YYNGEE. V was pared by 4 bases and J by 6 bases, with 13 bases between. The CDR3 has 13 residues. The CDR3 sequence is CASSPSGHSEAFF. CDR3 nucleotides: TGTGCCAGCAGCCCTTCTGGTCATTCTGAAGCTTTCTTT.

The chain couples TRBV10-3 to TRBJ2-6; D is possibly TRBD1 or TRBD2 (6 bases each). There are 19 residues in the CDR3. V lost 9 bases and J lost 1, with 25 bases in between. The germline V gene has CDR1 ENHRY and CDR2 SYGVKD. This chain's CDR3 is CAMRDPDSPQPSGANVLTF. In nucleotides, the CDR3 is TGTGCCATGCGGGACCCGGACAGCCCACAACCATCTGGGGCCAACGTCCTGACTTTC.

The CDR3 DNA follows: TGTGCCAGCAGCTTAGTTGCGGAGGACGGCTACACCTTC. Protein sequence: CASSLVAEDGYTF. The chain links TRBV7-2 to TRBJ1-2; D remains unclear. Germline V gene lookup returns CDR1 SGHTA and CDR2 FQGNSA. V was clipped by 1 base and J by 8 bases, with 11 bases between them. This CDR3 has 13 amino acids.